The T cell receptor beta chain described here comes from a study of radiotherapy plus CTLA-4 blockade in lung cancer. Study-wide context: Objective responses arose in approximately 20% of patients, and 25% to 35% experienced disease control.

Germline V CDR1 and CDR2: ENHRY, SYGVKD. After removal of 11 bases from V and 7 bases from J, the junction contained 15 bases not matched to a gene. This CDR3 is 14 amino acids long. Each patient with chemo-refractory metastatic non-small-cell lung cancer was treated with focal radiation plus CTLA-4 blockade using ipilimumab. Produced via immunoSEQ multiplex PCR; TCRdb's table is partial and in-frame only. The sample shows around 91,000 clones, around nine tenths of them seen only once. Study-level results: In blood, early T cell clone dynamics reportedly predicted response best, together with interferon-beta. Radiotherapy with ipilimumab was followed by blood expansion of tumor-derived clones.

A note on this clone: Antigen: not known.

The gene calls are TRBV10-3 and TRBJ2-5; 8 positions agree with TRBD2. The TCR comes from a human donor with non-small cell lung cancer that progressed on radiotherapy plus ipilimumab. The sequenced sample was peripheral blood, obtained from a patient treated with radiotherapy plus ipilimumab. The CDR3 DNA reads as TGTGCCTCCCTCCCCGGGAGGGGCCGAGGGACCCAGTACTTC. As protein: CASLPGRGRGTQYF.